Each of the 10 T cell receptor beta chains below was sequenced from the same sample in a study of blood T cell repertoires in COVID-19. Sequencing used immunoSEQ multiplex PCR; TCRdb keeps in-frame clones, though not all of them. Of about 230,000 clones listed, more than 75% are singletons. The sequenced sample consisted of peripheral blood. These receptors all come from a man in his forties or fifties with COVID-19, enrolled during active disease.

This clone appeared a few times. This sequence joins TRBV19 and TRBJ1-4; no clear D gene. V was shortened by 6 bases and J by 5 bases, with 10 bases between the two germline ends. This CDR3 is 13 amino acids long. Germline CDR1 reads LNHDA; CDR2 reads SQIVND (reference sequence). The CDR3: CASSERVNEKLFF. The DNA for the CDR3 is TGTGCCAGTAGCGAGCGGGTGAATGAAAAACTGTTTTTT.

The chain recombines TRBV5-4 with TRBJ2-3; D may be TRBD1 (6 bases). The germline V gene has CDR1 SGHNT and CDR2 YYREEE (reference sequence). This CDR3 region has 15 residues. V was clipped by 2 bases and J by 6 bases, with 16 bases between them. CDR3 sequence: CASSFRDIPRDTQYF. CDR3 nucleotide sequence: TGTGCCAGCAGCTTCCGGGACATCCCGAGGGATACGCAGTATTTT.

The V call is TRBV7-9, the J call TRBJ2-7; D might be TRBD1 (6 bases). Germline V gene sequence: CDR1 SEHNR, CDR2 FQNEAQ (reference sequence). The CDR3 has 16 amino acids. V lost 1 base and J 0 bases, leaving 13 bases between the germline ends. The CDR3 DNA reads TGTGCCAGCAGCTTAGTGGCAGGGGAAAGCTCCTACGAGCAGTACTTC. Encoded protein: CASSLVAGESSYEQYF.

V is TRBV5-1 and J is TRBJ1-6; 9 positions agree with TRBD1. The CDR3 runs to 14 residues. The trim removed 4 bases at V and 14 bases at J, leaving 10 bases unmatched. Germline CDR1 SGHRS, CDR2 YFSETQ. CDR3 in amino acids: CASSDDRGYGALHF. The DNA for the CDR3 is TGCGCCAGCAGCGATGACAGGGGGTATGGGGCCCTCCACTTT.

The chain uses TRBV9 and TRBJ1-6; no firm D call. This CDR3 has 14 amino acids. The germline V gene has CDR1 SGDLS and CDR2 YYNGEE. Deletions cut 3 bases from V and 5 bases from J, with 9 bases between. CDR3 coding DNA: TGTGCCAGCAGCGGAGGGTTTAATAATTCACCCCTCCACTTT. It translates to CASSGGFNNSPLHF.

The J gene is TRBJ2-5, the V gene TRBV2; possibly TRBD2 for D (5 bases). Germline CDR1 SNHLY, CDR2 FYNNEI. This CDR3 region has 11 residues. V lost 11 bases and J 3 bases, leaving 10 bases between the germline ends. The CDR3 DNA reads TGTGCCGGAGGACCTAAAGAGACCCAGTACTTC. This codes for CAGGPKETQYF.

The chain combines TRBV5-1 with TRBJ2-2; D unresolved. V was clipped by 0 bases and J by 0 bases, with 6 bases between them. The CDR3 is made up of 15 amino acids. Germline V CDR1 and CDR2: SGHRS, YFSETQ. The CDR3 coding sequence is TGCGCCAGCAGCTTGGCCGAGGCGAACACCGGGGAGCTGTTTTTT. It yields the protein CASSLAEANTGELFF.

This sequence joins TRBV6-2 or TRBV6-3 and TRBJ1-2; 10 bases are a match to TRBD1. Germline V gene data show CDR1 as MNHEY and CDR2 as SVGEGT. This CDR3 has 15 residues. Trimming at V came to 5 bases and at J to 4 bases, leaving 7 bases not matched to a gene. The CDR3 DNA sequence: TGTGCCAGCAGTCTCGGGACAGGGGACTTCTATGGCTACACCTTC. This translates into CASSLGTGDFYGYTF.

This clone has only one observation. The chain links TRBV6-5 to TRBJ2-7, with D unresolved. Between the trimmed V and J ends, which lost 3 bases and 3 bases, there was a span of 12 bases. The CDR3 spans 14 residues. Per germline, CDR1 MNHEY and CDR2 SVGAGI. In DNA, the CDR3 is TGTGCCAGCAGTTATATTGCCGGTGGCTACGAGCAGTACTTC. Translated, it gives CASSYIAGGYEQYF.

The chain employs TRBV6-5 and TRBJ1-4; 10 bases line up with TRBD1. With V trimmed by 6 bases and J by 7 bases, 8 bases remained unmatched. The germline V gene has CDR1 MNHEY and CDR2 SVGAGI. CDR3 size: 15 residues. The chain's CDR3 is CASRDRGRPGEKLFF. The CDR3 coding sequence is TGTGCCAGCAGAGACAGGGGGCGCCCCGGTGAAAAACTGTTTTTT.